This T cell receptor (beta chain) was captured in a study of blood T cell repertoires in COVID-19 (dated by TCRdb to 2018 to 2020). As for the study more broadly: Collaborator samples came from the United States, Italy and Spain and covered acute and convalescent phases of COVID-19. The repertoires were released in a freely available public database intended as a resource for research on the immune response to SARS-CoV-2. Where available, HLA class I and class II types were taken from metadata supplied by the sample provider and were not determined by assay-based typing. The samples were drawn from two sources: the first 160 participants of the ongoing ImmuneRACE study, and 1,254 subjects contributed by 6 global collaborators. The prospective study material was composed of cDNA or gDNA derived from T cells, B-cell-depleted T cells, or PBMCs. Sample metadata almost always included a de-identified subject ID, COVID-19 status, age in years and sex. Deeply sampled blood TCRbeta repertoires from subjects exposed to, actively infected with, or recovered from COVID-19 were included in the dataset. Findings and caveats that apply to the study as a whole: The amount of clinical and demographic metadata varied by source and participant and was provided uncurated.

Turning to this clone: The antigen it binds to is not known. Nothing much larger sits one base from this clone, and base qualities are not available.

TCRbeta CDR3 regions were amplified from genomic DNA using the immunoSEQ Assay, a bias-controlled multiplex PCR. Regarding the original processing steps: Nucleated cell counts per sample were estimated from amplification of reference gene primers within the assay. Sequence reads were collapsed and filtered to measure the absolute abundance of every unique TCRbeta CDR3 rearrangement. For each sample, productive Simpson clonality was calculated as the square root of Simpson's diversity index over productive rearrangements. TCRdb provides this immuneACCESS table in a form limited to in-frame rearrangements. Some clones are lacking; in checked studies, under half of them reflect an unresolved V gene, and why the rest are absent is not known. The DNA was the basis for D and trimming; V, J and clone size are from that table. The table for this sample lists approximately 92,000 clones; around 88% of them were counted only once. The ten largest make up about a sixth of the sample.

One collaborating source in Seattle enrolled patients while the patients were actively infected and followed the patients over time throughout the course of disease. Whole blood was collected in K2EDTA tubes by collaborating institutions according to the institutions' own protocols. Collaborator samples were shipped for TCRbeta analysis as frozen whole blood, isolated PBMCs, or DNA extracted from either sample type. Counted from cysteine to phenylalanine, this CDR3 has 14 amino acids. CDR3 DNA only is kept here, 42 bases in frame from base 1. Reading the germline V gene gives CDR1 MDHEN and CDR2 SYDVKM. V is trimmed back by 3 bases and J by 6 bases, and the junction contains 3 bases that no gene match accounts for.

The chain links TRBV28 with TRBJ2-3; a stretch of 10 junction bases matches TRBD1. The sequencing input was peripheral blood. The sequence was obtained from a woman in her sixties or seventies with COVID-19, enrolled during active disease. The sequence in DNA is TGTGCCAGCAGTTTGTCGGACAGGGGGGATACGCAGTATTTT. Its protein product is CASSLSDRGDTQYF.